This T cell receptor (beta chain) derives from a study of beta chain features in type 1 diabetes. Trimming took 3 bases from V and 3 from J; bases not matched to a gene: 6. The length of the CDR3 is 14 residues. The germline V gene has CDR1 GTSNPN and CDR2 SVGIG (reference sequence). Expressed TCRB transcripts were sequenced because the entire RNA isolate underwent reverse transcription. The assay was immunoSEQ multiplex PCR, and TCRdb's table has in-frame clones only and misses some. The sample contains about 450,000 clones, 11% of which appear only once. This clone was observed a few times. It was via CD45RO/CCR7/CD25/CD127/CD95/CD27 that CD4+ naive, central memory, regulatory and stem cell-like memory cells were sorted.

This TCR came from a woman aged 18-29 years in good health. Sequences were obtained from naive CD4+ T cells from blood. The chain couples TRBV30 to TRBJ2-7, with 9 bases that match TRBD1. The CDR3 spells CAWSPGQGSYEQYF. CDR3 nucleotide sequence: TGTGCCTGGAGCCCAGGACAGGGGAGCTACGAGCAGTACTTC.